This TCR beta chain originates from a study of vaccination and CD4 T cells after COVID-19. The Oncomine TCR Beta short-read assay generated sequence data from the DNA of cultured CD4+ T cells. TCRdb independently ran MiXCR on the PCR reads; one entry per CDR3 protein. The profile shows some 5,000 distinct CDR3 sequences, about half of them singletons. For this clonotype: Its specificity is not known.

CDR1 is DFQATT and CDR2 is SNEGSKA in the germline V gene (reference sequence). The CDR3 spans 14 residues. Germline trimming cut 6 bases from V and 3 bases from J; bases unmatched to any gene: 3. Treatment described: approximately nine-day PBMC culture with coronavirus spike peptide pools or control peptides (ViraFEST assay). The chain combines TRBV20-1 with TRBJ2-1; 12 bases line up with TRBD2. The source of this sequence is a human donor who had recovered from COVID-19. Sequencing was performed on CD4+ T cells from blood, cultured in vitro. The CDR3 here is CSALTSGGYNEQFF. The CDR3 DNA reads TGCAGTGCCCTGACTAGCGGGGGCTACAATGAGCAGTTCTTC.